This T cell receptor beta chain was retrieved from a study of T cell responses to AZD1222 COVID-19 vaccine (dated by TCRdb to about 2021). About the full investigation: AZD1222 recipients whose second dose came at about 4 weeks and those whose second dose came at about 12 weeks were combined into one group, since spike-specific TCR depth and breadth did not differ between the two schedules. Enrollment into the trials was organized by age into subgroups of 18-55, 56-69 and 70-plus years, and those subgroups contained about 160, 30 and 59 TCR-sequenced participants, respectively. A total of roughly 240 trial participants underwent TCR sequencing, of whom 200 to 220 received two doses of AZD1222 and some 25 received two doses of the MenACWY control vaccine. General study outcomes and caveats: Because no day 14 peak-response samples were available, the repertoires could be characterized only after the peak T cell response. The 56-69-year group was small, and its depth increase did not reach significance, likely because of low power. Participants were mostly white British and included more females than males, and it was suggested by the authors that clonal diversity may have been underestimated. A significant rise in spike-specific TCR breadth and depth was observed after two AZD1222 doses relative to day 0 and relative to MenACWY recipients. Nearly half of unique spike-specific TCRs reportedly recognized epitopes outside regions mutated in the B.1.351 and B.1.1.7 variants. Conclusions about previously exposed vaccinees are limited because only a handful of AZD1222 recipients were SARS-CoV-2 seropositive at baseline. The vaccine-associated CD4 TCRs covered the entire spike protein, and the dominant responses fell in regions 160-218 and 743-854.

The time point label here, explained by the study, means: baseline before first vaccination. Vaccinee samples were obtained from the UK trials COV001 and COV002, which included a single-blind randomized controlled phase 2/3 trial of AZD1222 (ChAdOx1 nCoV-19) in healthy adults. Trial participant PBMC samples were collected at day 0 and day 28 after the second dose for TCRbeta chain sequencing. Concerning this clone: This receptor's antigen is unknown. Base qualities are not provided; no much larger clone lies one nucleotide away.

Trimmed from V: 1 base; trimmed from J: 8 bases; junction bases lacking a gene match: 9. CDR1 is given as LGHDT and CDR2 as YNNKEL, both from the germline V gene (reference sequence). The CDR3 holds 15 amino acids from the cysteine to the phenylalanine. The entry retains the CDR3 DNA only, 45 bases that are in frame from base 1. The CDR3 regions of human TCRbeta chains were subjected to immunosequencing. The original pipeline was this. Repertoire TCRs were matched against a reference library of SARS-CoV-2-specific TCRs generated with the MIRA antigen-specificity platform. Breadth was defined as the fraction of unique TCRs that were SARS-CoV-2-associated, and depth was defined as the fraction of total T cells that were SARS-CoV-2-associated. Using the MIRA data, each spike-specific TCR was mapped to the spike region that the TCR reacts to and placed in a CD4 or CD8 class. Log10-transformed breadth and depth values were compared by one-way ANOVA with Sidak's multiple comparisons tests. The table comes from immuneACCESS by way of TCRdb, which keeps in-frame sequences with V and J called. Part of the clones is missing from these tables; in studies checked, under half for an unresolved V gene and the rest for unknown reasons. V and J calls and clone size come straight from that table; D and trimming were deduced from the DNA. For this sample the table gives approximately 120,000 clones, of which approximately 90% were detected only once. 4% to 5.5% of the sample rests with the top ten.

In this chain, TRBV3-1 (or the pseudogene TRBV3-2) is recombined with TRBJ1-2, and 8 junctional nucleotides match TRBD1. The sequence was obtained from an adult in good health. The starting material was peripheral blood, obtained on day 0 of AZD1222 vaccination. The DNA sequence reads TGTGCCAGCAGCCAAGCACCCAGGGGGCTCGGAGGCTACACCTTC. It is translated as CASSQAPRGLGGYTF.